This T cell receptor (beta chain) was found in a study of T-cell memory formation after mild COVID-19. TCRdb re-called the 5' RACE reads through MiXCR, storing one row per CDR3 protein. This sample yields fewer than 300,000 distinct CDR3 sequences, of which more than 15% are seen a single time; more than 20% belongs to the top ten. This CDR3 comprises 13 residues. Germline CDR1 and CDR2: DFQATT and SNEGSKA (reference sequence). V lost 5 bases, J lost 4 bases, and 14 bases lay in between. This clonotype has just a few counts. The sequence was obtained from a man younger than 35 who had mild COVID-19 (a few samples of this study predate the infection). Cell type and time point are not known. The specimen sequenced was PBMCs or a T cell subset sorted from them (not recorded which). The genes are TRBV20-1 and TRBJ2-5; D ambiguous. CDR3 sequence (DNA): TGCAGTGCTCTTCCGGAGACCGCAGAGACCCAGTACTTC. Protein: CSALPETAETQYF.